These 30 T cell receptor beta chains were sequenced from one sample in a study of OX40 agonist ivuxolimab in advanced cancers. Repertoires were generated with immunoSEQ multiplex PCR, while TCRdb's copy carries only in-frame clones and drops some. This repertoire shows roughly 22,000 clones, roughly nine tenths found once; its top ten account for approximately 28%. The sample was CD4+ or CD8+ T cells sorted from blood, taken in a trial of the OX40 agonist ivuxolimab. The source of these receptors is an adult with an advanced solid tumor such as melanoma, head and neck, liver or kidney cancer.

This chain's CDR3 is CAWSNGRESDEQFF. The DNA of the CDR3 is TGTGCCTGGAGTAACGGGAGGGAAAGCGATGAGCAGTTCTTC. J is TRBJ2-1 and V is TRBV30; 8 bases agree with TRBD2. Trimming at V came to 2 bases and at J to 8 bases, leaving 8 bases not matched to a gene. Germline CDR1 GTSNPN, CDR2 SVGIG (reference sequence). This CDR3 spans 14 amino acids.

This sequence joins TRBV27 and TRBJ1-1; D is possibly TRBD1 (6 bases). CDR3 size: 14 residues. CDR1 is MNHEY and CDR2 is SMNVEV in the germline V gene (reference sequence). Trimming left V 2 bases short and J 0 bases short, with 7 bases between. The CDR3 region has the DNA TGTGCCAGCAGTTTACAGGGGCTGAACACTGAAGCTTTCTTT. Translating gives CASSLQGLNTEAFF.

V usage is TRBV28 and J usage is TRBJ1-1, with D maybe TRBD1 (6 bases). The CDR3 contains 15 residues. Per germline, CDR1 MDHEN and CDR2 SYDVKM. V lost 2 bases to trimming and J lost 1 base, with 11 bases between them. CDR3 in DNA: TGTGCCAGCAGTTTACTAAGGACAGAGAACACTGAAGCTTTCTTT. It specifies CASSLLRTENTEAFF.

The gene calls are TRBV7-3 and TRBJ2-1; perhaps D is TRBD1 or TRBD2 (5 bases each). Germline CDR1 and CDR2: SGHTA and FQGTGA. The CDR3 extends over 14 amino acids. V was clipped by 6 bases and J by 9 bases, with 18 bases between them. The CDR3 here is CASSYHEGTVEQFF. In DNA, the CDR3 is TGTGCCAGCAGTTACCATGAAGGGACGGTTGAGCAGTTCTTC.

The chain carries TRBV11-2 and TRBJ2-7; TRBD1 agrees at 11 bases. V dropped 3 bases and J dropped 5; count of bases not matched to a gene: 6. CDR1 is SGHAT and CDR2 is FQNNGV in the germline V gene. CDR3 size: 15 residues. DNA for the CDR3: TGTGCCAGCAGCTTGAAGGGACAGGGGGTCCACGAGCAGTACTTC. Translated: CASSLKGQGVHEQYF.

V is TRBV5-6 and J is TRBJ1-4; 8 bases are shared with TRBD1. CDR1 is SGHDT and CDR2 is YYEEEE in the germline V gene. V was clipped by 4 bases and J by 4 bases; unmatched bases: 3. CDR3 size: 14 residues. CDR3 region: CASSQTGVNEKLFF. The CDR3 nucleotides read TGTGCCAGCAGCCAGACAGGGGTTAATGAAAAACTGTTTTTT.

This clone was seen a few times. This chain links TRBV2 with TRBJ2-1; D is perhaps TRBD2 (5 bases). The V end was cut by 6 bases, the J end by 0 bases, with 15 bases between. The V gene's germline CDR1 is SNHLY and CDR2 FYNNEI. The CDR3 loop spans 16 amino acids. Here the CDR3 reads CASSLDGSASYNEQFF. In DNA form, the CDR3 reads TGTGCCAGCAGCTTAGATGGTAGCGCCTCCTACAATGAGCAGTTCTTC.

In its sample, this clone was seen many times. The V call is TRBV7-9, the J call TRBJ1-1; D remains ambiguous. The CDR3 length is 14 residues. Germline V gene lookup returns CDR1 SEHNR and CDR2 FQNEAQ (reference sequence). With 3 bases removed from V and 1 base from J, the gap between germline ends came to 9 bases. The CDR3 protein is CASSFFDWNTEAFF. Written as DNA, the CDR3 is TGTGCCAGCAGCTTTTTCGACTGGAACACTGAAGCTTTCTTT.

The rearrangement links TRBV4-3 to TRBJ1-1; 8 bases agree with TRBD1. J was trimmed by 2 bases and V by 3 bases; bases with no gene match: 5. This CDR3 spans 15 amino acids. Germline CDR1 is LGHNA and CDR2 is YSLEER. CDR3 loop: CASSQTQGGNTEAFF. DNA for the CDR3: TGCGCCAGCAGCCAGACACAGGGGGGTAACACTGAAGCTTTCTTT.

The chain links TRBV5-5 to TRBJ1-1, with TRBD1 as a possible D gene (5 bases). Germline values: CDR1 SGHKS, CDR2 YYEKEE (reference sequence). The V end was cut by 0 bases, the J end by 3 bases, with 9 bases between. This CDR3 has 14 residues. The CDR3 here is CASSLERGHTEAFF. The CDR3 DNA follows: TGTGCCAGCAGCTTGGAAAGGGGACACACTGAAGCTTTCTTT.

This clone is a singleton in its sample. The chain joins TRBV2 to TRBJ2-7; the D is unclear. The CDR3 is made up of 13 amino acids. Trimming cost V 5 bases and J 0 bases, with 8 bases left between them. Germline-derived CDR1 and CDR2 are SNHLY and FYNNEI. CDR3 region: CASSSYSSYEQYF. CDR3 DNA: TGTGCCAGCAGTTCGTACTCCTCCTACGAGCAGTACTTC.

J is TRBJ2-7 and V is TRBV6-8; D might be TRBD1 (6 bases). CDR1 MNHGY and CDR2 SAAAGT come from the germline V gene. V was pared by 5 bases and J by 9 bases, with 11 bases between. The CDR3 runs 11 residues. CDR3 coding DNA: TGTGCCAGCAGTCCCGGACAGTTGCAGTACTTC. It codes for CASSPGQLQYF.

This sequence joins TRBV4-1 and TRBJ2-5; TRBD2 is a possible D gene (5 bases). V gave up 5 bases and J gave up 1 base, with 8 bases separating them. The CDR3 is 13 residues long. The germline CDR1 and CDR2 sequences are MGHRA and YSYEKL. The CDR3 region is CASSAAAQETQYF. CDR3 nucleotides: TGCGCCAGCAGCGCAGCGGCCCAAGAGACCCAGTACTTC.

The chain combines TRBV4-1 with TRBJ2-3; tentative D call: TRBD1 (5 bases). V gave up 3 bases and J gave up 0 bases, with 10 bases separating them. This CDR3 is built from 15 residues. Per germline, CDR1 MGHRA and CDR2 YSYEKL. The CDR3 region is CASSHTGQSTDTQYF. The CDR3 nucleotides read TGCGCCAGCAGCCACACAGGCCAGAGCACAGATACGCAGTATTTT.

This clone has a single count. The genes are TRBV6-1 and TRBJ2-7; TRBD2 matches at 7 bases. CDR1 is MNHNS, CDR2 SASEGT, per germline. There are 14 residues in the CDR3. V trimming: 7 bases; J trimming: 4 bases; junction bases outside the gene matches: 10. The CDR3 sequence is CASNARGTLYEQYF. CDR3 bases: TGTGCCAGCAACGCGCGGGGGACTCTGTACGAGCAGTACTTC.

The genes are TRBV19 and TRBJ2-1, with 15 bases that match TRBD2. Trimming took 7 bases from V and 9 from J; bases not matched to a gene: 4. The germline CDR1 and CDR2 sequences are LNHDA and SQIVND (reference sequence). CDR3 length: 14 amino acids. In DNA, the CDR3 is TGTGCCAGTAAGTGGACTAGCGGGAGGGCTGAGCAGTTCTTC. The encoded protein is CASKWTSGRAEQFF.

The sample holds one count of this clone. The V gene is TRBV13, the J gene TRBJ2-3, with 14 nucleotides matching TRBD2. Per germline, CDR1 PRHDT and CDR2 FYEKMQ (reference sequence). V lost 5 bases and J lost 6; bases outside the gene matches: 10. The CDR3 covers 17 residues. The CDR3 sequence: CASSNTRTSGRFDTQYF. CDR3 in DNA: TGTGCCAGCAGCAACACCCGGACTAGCGGGAGGTTCGATACGCAGTATTTT.

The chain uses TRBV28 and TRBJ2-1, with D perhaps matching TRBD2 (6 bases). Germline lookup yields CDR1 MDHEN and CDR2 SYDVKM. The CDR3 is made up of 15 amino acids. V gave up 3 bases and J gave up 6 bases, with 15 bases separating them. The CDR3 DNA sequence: TGTGCCAGCAGTTTGGGGGACTCTGGTGCCAATGAGCAGTTCTTC. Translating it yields CASSLGDSGANEQFF. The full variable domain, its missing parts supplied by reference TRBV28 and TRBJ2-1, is DVKVTQSSRYLVKRTGEKVFLECVQDMDHENMFWYRQDPGLGLRLIYFSYDVKMKEKGDIPEGYSVSREKKERFSLILESASTNQTSMYLCASSLGDSGANEQFFGPGTRLTVL.

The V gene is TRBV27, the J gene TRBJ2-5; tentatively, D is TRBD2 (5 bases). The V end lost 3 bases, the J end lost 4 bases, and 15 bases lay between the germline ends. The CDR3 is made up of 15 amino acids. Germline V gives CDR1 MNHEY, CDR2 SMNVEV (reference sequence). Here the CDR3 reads CASSFIFSGIETQYF. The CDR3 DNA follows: TGTGCCAGCAGTTTCATCTTTTCGGGGATAGAGACCCAGTACTTC.

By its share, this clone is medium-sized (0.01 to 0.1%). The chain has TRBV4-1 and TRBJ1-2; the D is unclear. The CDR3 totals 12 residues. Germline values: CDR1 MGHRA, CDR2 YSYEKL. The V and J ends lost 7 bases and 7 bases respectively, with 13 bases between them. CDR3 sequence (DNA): TGCGCCAGCAATGGAGGGAGCGCTGGCTACACCTTC. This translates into CASNGGSAGYTF.

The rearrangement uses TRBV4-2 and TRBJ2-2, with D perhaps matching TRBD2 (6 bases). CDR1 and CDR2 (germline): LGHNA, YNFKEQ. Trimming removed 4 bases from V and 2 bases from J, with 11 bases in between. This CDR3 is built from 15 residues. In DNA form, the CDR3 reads TGTGCCAGCAGCCCCGGGACTTTTAACACCGGGGAGCTGTTTTTT. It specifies CASSPGTFNTGELFF.

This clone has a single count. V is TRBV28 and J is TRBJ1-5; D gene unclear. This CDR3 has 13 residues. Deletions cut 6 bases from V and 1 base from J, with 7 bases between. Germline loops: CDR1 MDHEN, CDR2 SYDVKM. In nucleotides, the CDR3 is TGTGCCAGCAGCCCGGACAGCAATCAGCCCCAGCATTTT. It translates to CASSPDSNQPQHF.

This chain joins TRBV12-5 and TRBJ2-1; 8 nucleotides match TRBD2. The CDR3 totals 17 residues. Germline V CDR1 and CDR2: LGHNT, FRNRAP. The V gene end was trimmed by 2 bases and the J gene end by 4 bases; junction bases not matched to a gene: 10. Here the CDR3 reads CASGLRASGLGYNEQFF. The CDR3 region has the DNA TGTGCTAGTGGTTTGAGGGCTAGCGGGTTGGGGTACAATGAGCAGTTCTTC. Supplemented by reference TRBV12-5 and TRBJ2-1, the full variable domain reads DARVTQTPRHKVTEMGQEVTMRCQPILGHNTVFWYRQTMMQGLELLAYFRNRAPLDDSGMPKDRFSAEMPDATLATLKIQPSEPRDSAVYFCASGLRASGLGYNEQFFGPGTRLTVL.

CDR3 sequence reads: CASSYMGEGPDTQYF. Written as DNA, the CDR3 is TGTGCCAGCAGTTATATGGGGGAGGGCCCCGATACGCAGTATTTT. The V gene is TRBV6-6, the J gene TRBJ2-3, with TRBD2 identical over 7 bases. Germline lookup yields CDR1 MNHNY and CDR2 SVGAGI (reference sequence). Losses at the gene ends were 3 bases for V and 6 bases for J; bases not matched to a gene: 9. This CDR3 comprises 15 residues.

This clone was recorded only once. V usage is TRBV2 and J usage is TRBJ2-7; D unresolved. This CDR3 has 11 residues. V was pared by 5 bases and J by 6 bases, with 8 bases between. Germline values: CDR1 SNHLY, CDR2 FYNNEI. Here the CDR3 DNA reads TGTGCCAGCAGTACGCATCCCGAGCAGTACTTC. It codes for CASSTHPEQYF.

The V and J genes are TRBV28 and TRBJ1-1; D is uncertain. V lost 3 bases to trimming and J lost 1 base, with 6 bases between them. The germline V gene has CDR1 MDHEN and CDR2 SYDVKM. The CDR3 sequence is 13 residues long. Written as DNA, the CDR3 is TGTGCCAGCAGTTTTATGGGGAACACTGAAGCTTTCTTT. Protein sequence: CASSFMGNTEAFF.

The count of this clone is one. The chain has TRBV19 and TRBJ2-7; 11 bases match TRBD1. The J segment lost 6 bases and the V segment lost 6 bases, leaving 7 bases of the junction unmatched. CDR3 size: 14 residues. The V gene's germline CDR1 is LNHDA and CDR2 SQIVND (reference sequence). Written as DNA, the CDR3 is TGTGCCAGTAGCCGGGACAGGGGGAGAGGCGAGCAGTACTTC. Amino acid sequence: CASSRDRGRGEQYF. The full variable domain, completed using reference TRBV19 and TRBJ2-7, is DGGITQSPKYLFRKEGQNVTLSCEQNLNHDAMYWYRQDPGQGLRLIYYSQIVNDFQKGDIAEGYSVSREKKESFPLTVTSAQKNPTAFYLCASSRDRGRGEQYFGPGTRLTVT.

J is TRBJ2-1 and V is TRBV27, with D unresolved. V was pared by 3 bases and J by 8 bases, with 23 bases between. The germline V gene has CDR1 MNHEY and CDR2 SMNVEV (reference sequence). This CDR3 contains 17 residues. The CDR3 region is CASSFFSNSGPVDEQFF. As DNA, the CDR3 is TGTGCCAGCAGTTTCTTTTCTAACTCCGGACCGGTCGATGAGCAGTTCTTC.

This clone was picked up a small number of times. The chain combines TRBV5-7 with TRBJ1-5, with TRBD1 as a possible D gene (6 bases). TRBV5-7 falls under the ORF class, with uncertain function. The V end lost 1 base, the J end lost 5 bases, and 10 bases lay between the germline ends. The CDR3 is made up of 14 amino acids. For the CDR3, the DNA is TGTGCCAGCAGCTTGCGGGGGCGCGATCAGCCCCAGCATTTT. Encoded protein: CASSLRGRDQPQHF.

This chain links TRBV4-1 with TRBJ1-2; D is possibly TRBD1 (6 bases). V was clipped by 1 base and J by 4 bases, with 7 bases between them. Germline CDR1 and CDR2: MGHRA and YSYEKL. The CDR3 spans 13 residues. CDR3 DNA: TGCGCCAGCAGCCAAGCGGGGGCCTATGGCTACACCTTC. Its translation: CASSQAGAYGYTF.